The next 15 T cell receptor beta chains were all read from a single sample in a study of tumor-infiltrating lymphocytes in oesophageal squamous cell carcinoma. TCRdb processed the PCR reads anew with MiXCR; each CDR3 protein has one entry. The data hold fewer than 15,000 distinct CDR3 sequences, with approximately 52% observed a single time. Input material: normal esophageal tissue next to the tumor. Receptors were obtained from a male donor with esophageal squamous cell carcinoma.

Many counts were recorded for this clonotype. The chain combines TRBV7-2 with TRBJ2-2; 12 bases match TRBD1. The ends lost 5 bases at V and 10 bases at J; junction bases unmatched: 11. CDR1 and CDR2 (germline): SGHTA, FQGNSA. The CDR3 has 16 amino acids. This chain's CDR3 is CASSPPRDRGQEELFF. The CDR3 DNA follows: TGTGCCAGCAGCCCCCCCCGGGACAGGGGGCAGGAGGAGCTGTTTTTT.

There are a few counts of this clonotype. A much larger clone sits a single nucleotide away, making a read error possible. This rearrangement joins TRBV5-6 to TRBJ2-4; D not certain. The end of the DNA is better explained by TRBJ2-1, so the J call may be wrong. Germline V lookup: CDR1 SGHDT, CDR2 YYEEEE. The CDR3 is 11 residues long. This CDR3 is CASSYSYEQFF. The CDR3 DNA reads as TGTGCCAGCAGCTACTCCTACGAGCAGTTCTTC.

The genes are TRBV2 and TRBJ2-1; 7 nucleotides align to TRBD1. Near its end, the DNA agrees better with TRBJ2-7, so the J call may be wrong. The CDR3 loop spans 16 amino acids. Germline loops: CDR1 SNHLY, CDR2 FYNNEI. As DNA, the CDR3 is TGTGCCAGCAGTATTTACCGGGACAGCGGAGCCTACGAGCAGTACTTC. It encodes CASSIYRDSGAYEQYF.

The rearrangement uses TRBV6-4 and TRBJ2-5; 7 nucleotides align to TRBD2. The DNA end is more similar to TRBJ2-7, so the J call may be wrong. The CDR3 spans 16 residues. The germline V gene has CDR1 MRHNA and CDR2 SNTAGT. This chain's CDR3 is CASSDLIRDYSSEQYF. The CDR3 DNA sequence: TGTGCCAGCAGTGACTTAATCCGGGACTACTCGTCCGAGCAGTACTTC.

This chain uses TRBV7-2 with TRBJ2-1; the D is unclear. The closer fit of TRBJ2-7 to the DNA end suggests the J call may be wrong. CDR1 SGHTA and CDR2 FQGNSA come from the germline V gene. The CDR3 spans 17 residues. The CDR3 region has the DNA TGTGCCAGCAGCTTAGCGCTTATGGGCCTGAACTCCTACGAGCAGTACTTC. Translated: CASSLALMGLNSYEQYF.

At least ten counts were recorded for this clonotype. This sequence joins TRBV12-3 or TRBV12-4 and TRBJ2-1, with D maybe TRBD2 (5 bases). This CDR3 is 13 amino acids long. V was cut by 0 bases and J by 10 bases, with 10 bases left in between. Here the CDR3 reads CASSLAVRREQFF. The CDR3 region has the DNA TGTGCCAGCAGTTTAGCAGTTCGGAGGGAGCAGTTCTTC.

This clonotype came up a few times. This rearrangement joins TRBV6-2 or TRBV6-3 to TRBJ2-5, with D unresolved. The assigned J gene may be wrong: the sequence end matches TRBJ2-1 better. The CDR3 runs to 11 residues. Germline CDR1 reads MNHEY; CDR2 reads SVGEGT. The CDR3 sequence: CASSALIEQFF. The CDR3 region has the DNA TGTGCCAGCAGTGCACTAATTGAGCAGTTCTTC.

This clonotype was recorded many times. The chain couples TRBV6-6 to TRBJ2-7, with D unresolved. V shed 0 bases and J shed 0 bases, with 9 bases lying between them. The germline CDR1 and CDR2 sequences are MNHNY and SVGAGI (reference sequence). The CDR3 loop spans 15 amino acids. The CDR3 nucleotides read TGTGCCAGCAGTTACTCGAGCAGGAGCTCCTACGAGCAGTACTTC. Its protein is CASSYSSRSSYEQYF.

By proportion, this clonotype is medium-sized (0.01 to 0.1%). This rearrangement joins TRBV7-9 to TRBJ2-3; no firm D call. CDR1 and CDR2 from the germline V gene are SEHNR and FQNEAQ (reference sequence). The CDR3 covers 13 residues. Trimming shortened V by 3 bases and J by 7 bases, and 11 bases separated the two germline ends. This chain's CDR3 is CASSFPVQNTQYF. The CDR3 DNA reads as TGTGCCAGCAGCTTTCCCGTTCAGAATACGCAGTATTTT.

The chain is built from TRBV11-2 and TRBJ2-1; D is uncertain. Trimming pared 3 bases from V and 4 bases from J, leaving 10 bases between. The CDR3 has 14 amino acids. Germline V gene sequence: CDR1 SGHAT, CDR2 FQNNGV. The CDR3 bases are TGTGCCAGCAGCTTGGCTACAGCTTACAATGAGCAGTTCTTC. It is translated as CASSLATAYNEQFF.

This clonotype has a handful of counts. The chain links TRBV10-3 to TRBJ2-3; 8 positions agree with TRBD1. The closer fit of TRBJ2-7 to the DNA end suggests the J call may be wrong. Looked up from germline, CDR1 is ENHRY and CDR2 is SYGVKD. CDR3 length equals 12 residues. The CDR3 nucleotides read TGTGCCATCAGTCAGGGGGCTGGAGAGCAGTACTTC. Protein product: CAISQGAGEQYF.

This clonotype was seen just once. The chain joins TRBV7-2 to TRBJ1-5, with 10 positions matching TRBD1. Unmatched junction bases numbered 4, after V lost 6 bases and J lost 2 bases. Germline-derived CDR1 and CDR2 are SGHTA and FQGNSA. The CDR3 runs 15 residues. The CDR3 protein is CASSRTGGGNQPQHF. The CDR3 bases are TGTGCCAGCAGTAGGACAGGGGGAGGCAATCAGCCCCAGCATTTT.

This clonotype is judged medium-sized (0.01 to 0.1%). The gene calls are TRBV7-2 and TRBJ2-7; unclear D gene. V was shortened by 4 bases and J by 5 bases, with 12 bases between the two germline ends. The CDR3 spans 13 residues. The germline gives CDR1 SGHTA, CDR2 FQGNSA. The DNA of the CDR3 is TGTGCCAGCAGCTCATATCTGGAGAACGAGCAGTACTTC. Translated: CASSSYLENEQYF.

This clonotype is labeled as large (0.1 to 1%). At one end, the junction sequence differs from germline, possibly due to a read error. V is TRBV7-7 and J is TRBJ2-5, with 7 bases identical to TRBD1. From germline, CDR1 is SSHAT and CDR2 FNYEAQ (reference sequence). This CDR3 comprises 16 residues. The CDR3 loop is CASSLARTGGQETQYF. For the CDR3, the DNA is TGTGCTAGCAGCTTAGCCCGGACAGGAGGTCAAGAGACCCAGTACTTC.

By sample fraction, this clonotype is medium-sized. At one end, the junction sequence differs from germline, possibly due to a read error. This CDR3 is CASSPPTGGNSPLHF. The CDR3 DNA is TGTGCCAGCAGCCCCCCGACAGGGGGGAATTCACCCCTCCACTTC. This chain uses TRBV7-2 with TRBJ2-7; 9 bases agree with TRBD1. Germline V gives CDR1 SGHTA, CDR2 FQGNSA. The length of the CDR3 is 15 residues.